Each of the 30 T cell receptor beta chains below was sequenced from the same sample in a study of CD8+ T cells in alopecia areata. RNA, once extracted, was reverse transcribed into cDNA for use as the sequencing template. Clones were sequenced by immunoSEQ multiplex PCR, and TCRdb holds only the in-frame ones, with some missing. This sample has some 170,000 clones, with 58% found just once. Specified treatment: oral pan-JAK inhibitor, 5-10 mg twice daily. The sample here was CD4+ T cells sorted from blood, taken at week 56, from a patient treated with tofacitinib. The source is a human donor with alopecia areata.

In this sample, this clone turned up a few times. The genes are TRBV4-1 and TRBJ2-3; no firm D call. The ends were cut back, 3 bases at V and 1 base at J, with 8 bases in the middle. Germline assignment: CDR1 MGHRA and CDR2 YSYEKL. The CDR3 covers 14 residues. CDR3 nucleotides: TGCGCCAGCAGCCAGGTGGACCGCACAGATACGCAGTATTTT. It encodes CASSQVDRTDTQYF.

The V gene is TRBV5-6, the J gene TRBJ2-7; tentatively, D is TRBD1 (6 bases). V lost 4 bases, J lost 2 bases, and 10 bases lay in between. Germline CDR1 reads SGHDT; CDR2 reads YYEEEE. The CDR3 spans 13 residues. The CDR3 protein is CASSITGTYEQYF. The CDR3 region has the DNA TGTGCCAGCAGCATAACAGGGACCTACGAGCAGTACTTC.

This chain connects TRBV30 to TRBJ2-1; possible D gene TRBD1, 5 bases. Germline V gene lookup returns CDR1 GTSNPN and CDR2 SVGIG (reference sequence). The CDR3 runs to 13 residues. Deletions cut 2 bases from V and 6 bases from J, with 11 bases between. The CDR3: CAWSRGRVNEQFF. CDR3 sequence (DNA): TGTGCCTGGAGTAGGGGCAGAGTCAATGAGCAGTTCTTC.

The rearrangement joins TRBV11-2 to TRBJ1-1; possible D gene TRBD1, 5 bases. Trimming removed 5 bases from V and 4 bases from J, with 14 bases in between. CDR3 size: 14 residues. Looked up from germline, CDR1 is SGHAT and CDR2 is FQNNGV. In DNA form, the CDR3 reads TGTGCCAGCAGCCTCCACGGCAGGGCCACTGAAGCTTTCTTT. Protein product: CASSLHGRATEAFF.

This rearrangement joins TRBV6-5 to TRBJ2-7; D remains unclear. From germline, CDR1 is MNHEY and CDR2 SVGAGI. Trimming stripped 6 bases from V and 3 bases from J, with 9 bases between. The CDR3 is made up of 12 amino acids. The CDR3 here is CASSQDRYEQYF. In DNA, the CDR3 is TGTGCCAGCAGCCAGGACCGCTACGAGCAGTACTTC.

The chain uses TRBV7-4 and TRBJ1-4; D possibly corresponds to TRBD1 (6 bases). Germline values: CDR1 SGHVT, CDR2 SQSDAQ. V was trimmed by 6 bases and J by 3 bases, leaving 17 bases between them. CDR3 size: 16 residues. This CDR3 reads CASRRHYRESNEKLFF. The CDR3 DNA reads TGTGCCAGCAGACGCCATTACAGGGAGTCTAATGAAAAACTGTTTTTT.

The gene calls are TRBV7-8 and TRBJ2-7, with a possible D match to TRBD1 (5 bases). This CDR3 has 14 amino acids. Trimming removed 4 bases from V and 0 bases from J, with 10 bases in between. CDR1 SGHVS and CDR2 FQNEAQ come from the germline V gene. CDR3 loop: CASSSQGASYEQYF. The CDR3 region has the DNA TGTGCCAGCAGCTCCCAAGGGGCCTCCTACGAGCAGTACTTC.

The chain carries TRBV7-2 and TRBJ1-2; D call uncertain. This CDR3 region has 13 residues. The germline V gene has CDR1 SGHTA and CDR2 FQGNSA. V was pared by 3 bases and J by 7 bases, with 12 bases between. CDR3 DNA: TGTGCCAGCAGCTTTACATTCCCGGGTGGCTACACCTTC. Its translation: CASSFTFPGGYTF.

The chain couples TRBV4-1 to TRBJ1-1; TRBD1 agrees at 8 bases. There are 16 residues in the CDR3. V dropped 0 bases and J dropped 8; count of bases not matched to a gene: 11. Germline CDR1 MGHRA, CDR2 YSYEKL. In DNA, the CDR3 is TGCGCCAGCAGCCAAGAAAAGCGGCAGGGGGCAGTCGAAGCTTTCTTT. It is translated as CASSQEKRQGAVEAFF.

The rearrangement uses TRBV4-1 and TRBJ2-2, with D perhaps TRBD2 (6 bases). CDR1 is MGHRA and CDR2 is YSYEKL in the germline V gene. Trimming shortened V by 3 bases and J by 7 bases, and 15 bases separated the two germline ends. The CDR3 sequence is 15 residues long. CDR3 nucleotide sequence: TGCGCCAGCAGCCAGCCCGGACGGGGGAACGGGGAGCTGTTTTTT. This gives the protein CASSQPGRGNGELFF.

The V call is TRBV6-6, the J call TRBJ2-2; D tentatively reads TRBD1 or TRBD2 (5 bases each). This CDR3 comprises 14 residues. V was shortened by 5 bases and J by 7 bases, with 14 bases between the two germline ends. Germline CDR1 and CDR2: MNHNY and SVGAGI (reference sequence). The CDR3 DNA sequence: TGTGCCAGCAGTCCGTCCCGGGACGGCGGGGAGCTGTTTTTT. Translation gives CASSPSRDGGELFF.

This clone was counted a few times. V gene TRBV7-9 combines with J gene TRBJ2-3; TRBD2 matches at 11 bases. This CDR3 spans 15 amino acids. Germline V CDR1 and CDR2: SEHNR, FQNEAQ (reference sequence). The J segment lost 0 bases and the V segment lost 6 bases, leaving 2 bases of the junction unmatched. The CDR3 loop reads CASSSSGGSTDTQYF. The CDR3 DNA sequence: TGTGCCAGCAGTTCTAGCGGGGGGAGCACAGATACGCAGTATTTT.

This rearrangement joins TRBV4-2 to TRBJ1-1; D unresolved. Germline V CDR1 and CDR2: LGHNA, YNFKEQ. The CDR3 is 13 residues long. Trimming shortened V by 4 bases and J by 1 base, and 7 bases separated the two germline ends. CDR3 residues: CASSPFTNTEAFF. The CDR3 nucleotides read TGTGCCAGCAGCCCTTTCACGAACACTGAAGCTTTCTTT.

This sequence joins TRBV2 and TRBJ1-6; no clear D. With 1 base removed from V and 7 bases from J, the gap between germline ends came to 5 bases. Per germline, CDR1 SNHLY and CDR2 FYNNEI. This CDR3 region has 13 residues. The CDR3 DNA is TGTGCCAGCAGTGAAGGGGTAAATTCACCCCTCCACTTT. It codes for CASSEGVNSPLHF. Together with reference TRBV2 and TRBJ1-6, the CDR3 gives the full variable domain: EPEVTQTPSHQVTQMGQEVILRCVPISNHLYFYWYRQILGQKVEFLVSFYNNEISEKSEIFDDQFSVERPDGSNFTLKIRSTKLEDSAMYFCASSEGVNSPLHFGNGTRLTVT.

The CDR3 DNA reads TGTGCCATCAGTGATTCAAGGGAAGCAACGCAGTATTTT. It codes for CAISDSREATQYF. The V and J genes are TRBV10-3 and TRBJ2-3; D unclear. The length of the CDR3 is 13 residues. Looked up from germline, CDR1 is ENHRY and CDR2 is SYGVKD. With 3 bases removed from V and 9 bases from J, the gap between germline ends came to 13 bases.

The chain couples TRBV29-1 to TRBJ2-3, with D possibly being TRBD2 (6 bases). Germline V gene lookup returns CDR1 SQVTM and CDR2 ANQGSEA. Trimming took 4 bases from V and 0 from J, leaving 11 bases between them. The CDR3 has 14 residues. The CDR3 DNA reads TGCAGCGTTGGGTCAGGGACTAGCACAGATACGCAGTATTTT. This codes for CSVGSGTSTDTQYF.

The chain joins TRBV29-1 to TRBJ2-3; 10 nucleotides align to TRBD2. There are 15 residues in the CDR3. Germline CDR1 and CDR2: SQVTM and ANQGSEA. After removal of 6 bases from V and 4 bases from J, the junction contained 10 bases not matched to a gene. The CDR3: CSVGLGLAGADTQYF. The CDR3 DNA follows: TGCAGCGTAGGACTCGGGCTAGCGGGGGCAGATACGCAGTATTTT.

This sequence joins TRBV19 and TRBJ1-2; 8 bases fit TRBD1. There are 15 residues in the CDR3. CDR1 is LNHDA, CDR2 SQIVND, per germline (reference sequence). The V segment lost 2 bases and the J segment 9 bases; nucleotides outside the gene matches: 11. The CDR3 region is CASSIREPSGGRYTF. The CDR3 DNA reads TGTGCCAGTAGTATAAGGGAACCCTCAGGGGGCCGCTACACCTTC.

This clone was seen only once. The J gene is TRBJ2-1, the V gene TRBV29-1; TRBD1 aligns across 10 bases. Trimming cost V 8 bases and J 8 bases; bases outside gene matches: 12. Looked up from germline, CDR1 is SQVTM and CDR2 is ANQGSEA. This CDR3 region has 14 residues. The CDR3 DNA reads as TGCAGCATCCGCCGAAGACAGGGGGCGCATGAGCAGTTCTTC. Its protein product is CSIRRRQGAHEQFF.

In its sample, this clone was seen a few times. The rearrangement links TRBV7-9 to TRBJ2-5; no reliable D call. CDR3 size: 15 residues. V was shortened by 5 bases and J by 5 bases, with 18 bases between the two germline ends. Germline CDR1 reads SEHNR; CDR2 reads FQNEAQ (reference sequence). The CDR3 region is CASSLRYSPEETQYF. Written as DNA, the CDR3 is TGTGCCAGCAGCCTCCGTTACAGTCCCGAGGAGACCCAGTACTTC.

V gene TRBV30 combines with J gene TRBJ2-5; D may be TRBD1 or TRBD2 (6 bases each). The V gene's germline CDR1 is GTSNPN and CDR2 SVGIG (reference sequence). The V end was cut by 0 bases, the J end by 1 base, with 9 bases between. This CDR3 spans 14 amino acids. This chain's CDR3 is CAWSVGGSQETQYF. Here the CDR3 DNA reads TGTGCCTGGAGTGTGGGGGGCTCCCAAGAGACCCAGTACTTC.

This clone was counted only a few times. The chain is built from TRBV2 and TRBJ2-3, with 8 bases identical to TRBD1. CDR3 length: 19 residues. Germline lookup yields CDR1 SNHLY and CDR2 FYNNEI. V dropped 6 bases and J dropped 2; count of bases not matched to a gene: 19. The CDR3, as DNA: TGTGCCAGCAGGGGCGGGGTGTACTTCGACAGGGGCCCCACAGATACGCAGTATTTT. It encodes CASRGGVYFDRGPTDTQYF.

CDR3 protein: CATSREMRTEAFF. DNA of the CDR3: TGTGCCACCAGCAGAGAAATGAGGACTGAAGCTTTCTTT. The V gene is TRBV15, the J gene TRBJ1-1; no definite D call. Germline V gene lookup returns CDR1 LNHNV and CDR2 YYDKDF (reference sequence). The length of the CDR3 is 13 residues. V gave up 0 bases and J gave up 5 bases, with 7 bases separating them.

The J gene is TRBJ2-5, the V gene TRBV29-1; D not resolved. Germline CDR1 reads SQVTM; CDR2 reads ANQGSEA. CDR3 length: 12 amino acids. The V end lost 2 bases, the J end lost 1 base, and 5 bases lay between the germline ends. Here the CDR3 reads CSVELSQETQYF. DNA for the CDR3: TGCAGCGTTGAACTCAGCCAAGAGACCCAGTACTTC. Supplemented by reference TRBV29-1 and TRBJ2-5, the full variable domain reads SAVISQKPSRDICQRGTSLTIQCQVDSQVTMMFWYRQQPGQSLTLIATANQGSEATYESGFVIDKFPISRPNLTFSTLTVSNMSPEDSSIYLCSVELSQETQYFGPGTRLLVL.

V usage is TRBV2 and J usage is TRBJ2-7; maybe TRBD2 (6 bases). This CDR3 region has 13 residues. The germline CDR1 and CDR2 sequences are SNHLY and FYNNEI. Trimming took 8 bases from V and 3 from J, leaving 14 bases between them. CDR3 region: CASGGINLYEQYF. The CDR3 DNA is TGTGCCAGCGGGGGGATAAACCTCTACGAGCAGTACTTC.

The J gene is TRBJ2-5, the V gene TRBV5-6, with 9 bases lining up with TRBD1. Germline CDR1 and CDR2: SGHDT and YYEEEE. The CDR3 has 14 residues. The V segment lost 3 bases and the J segment 4 bases; nucleotides outside the gene matches: 4. As DNA, the CDR3 is TGTGCCAGCAGCTCGATGACAGGGGGAGAGACCCAGTACTTC. It codes for CASSSMTGGETQYF.

This clone was seen more than once but under ten times. The genes are TRBV29-1 and TRBJ1-1; 9 bases align to TRBD1. Germline CDR1 reads SQVTM; CDR2 reads ANQGSEA. The CDR3 has 13 amino acids. J gave up 7 bases and V 3 bases, and 6 bases lay outside the gene matches. The CDR3 loop is CSVDSGTGSEAFF. The CDR3 coding sequence is TGCAGCGTTGACTCCGGGACAGGGAGTGAAGCTTTCTTT. Supplemented by reference TRBV29-1 and TRBJ1-1, the full variable domain reads SAVISQKPSRDICQRGTSLTIQCQVDSQVTMMFWYRQQPGQSLTLIATANQGSEATYESGFVIDKFPISRPNLTFSTLTVSNMSPEDSSIYLCSVDSGTGSEAFFGQGTRLTVV.

Of note for this clone: Distinct nucleotide sequences in the sample also encode this CDR3. The rearrangement uses TRBV29-1 and TRBJ2-3; the match to TRBD1 covers 9 bases. The CDR3 is 14 amino acids. Germline V lookup: CDR1 SQVTM, CDR2 ANQGSEA. Unmatched junction bases numbered 0, after V lost 1 base and J lost 1 base. The chain's CDR3 is CSVEGTGGTDTQYF. The DNA for the CDR3 is TGCAGCGTTGAAGGGACAGGGGGCACAGATACGCAGTATTTT.

The chain is built from TRBV7-8 and TRBJ2-5; no firm D call. The V end lost 7 bases, the J end lost 5 bases, and 8 bases lay between the germline ends. The CDR3 extends over 11 amino acids. Germline V CDR1 and CDR2: SGHVS, FQNEAQ. The CDR3 DNA sequence: TGTGCCAGCACCGTGTTGGAGACCCAGTACTTC. This encodes CASTVLETQYF.

The chain links TRBV4-1 to TRBJ2-1, with 7 bases fitting TRBD2. V lost 3 bases, J lost 0 bases, and 5 bases stayed unmatched. Germline V lookup: CDR1 MGHRA, CDR2 YSYEKL. The CDR3 spans 16 residues. The CDR3 sequence: CASSHRAGDSYNEQFF. CDR3 sequence (DNA): TGCGCCAGCAGCCACAGGGCGGGGGACTCCTACAATGAGCAGTTCTTC.